The 13 T cell receptor beta chains presented below share a single source sample, sequenced in a study of shared clonotypes between healthy human individuals. Terminally differentiated effector memory CD45RA+ cells were excluded from the naive CD8 cells, which were CD45RO-negative and positively selected for CCR7. TCRdb keeps only in-frame clones here, not all; method: immunoSEQ multiplex PCR. The sample lists some 2 million clones, about 95% occurring once. Specimen: naive CD8+ T cells sorted from blood. The receptors shown here come from a man between 18 and 29 years old in good health.

This chain joins TRBV7-9 and TRBJ1-5; 7 nucleotides match TRBD1. Germline V lookup: CDR1 SEHNR, CDR2 FQNEAQ (reference sequence). This CDR3 has 15 amino acids. V shed 5 bases and J 3 bases; nucleotides not matched to a gene: 7. The CDR3 sequence is CASSTSTGDNQPQHF. In DNA form, the CDR3 reads TGTGCCAGCAGCACCAGTACAGGGGACAATCAGCCCCAGCATTTT.

The chain joins TRBV7-9 to TRBJ2-1, with TRBD2 identical over 10 bases. The CDR3 is 15 amino acids. Trimming cost V 5 bases and J 3 bases; bases outside gene matches: 4. Per germline, CDR1 SEHNR and CDR2 FQNEAQ (reference sequence). The CDR3 loop is CASSRGLAVYNEQFF. The CDR3 coding sequence is TGTGCCAGCAGCAGAGGACTAGCGGTCTACAATGAGCAGTTCTTC. Variable domain in full (rest from reference TRBV7-9 and TRBJ2-1): DTGVSQNPRHKITKRGQNVTFRCDPISEHNRLYWYRQTLGQGPEFLTYFQNEAQLEKSRLLSDRFSAERPKGSFSTLEIQRTEQGDSAMYLCASSRGLAVYNEQFFGPGTRLTVL.

With respect to this clone: Other DNA sequences in the same sample also yield this CDR3. This sequence joins TRBV6-1 and TRBJ2-1; a possible D gene is TRBD1 (6 bases). Trimming stripped 6 bases from V and 2 bases from J, with 11 bases between. The CDR3 is 14 residues long. CDR1 is MNHNS and CDR2 is SASEGT in the germline V gene. CDR3 in amino acids: CASSEPGAYNEQFF. The CDR3 DNA sequence: TGTGCCAGCAGCGAACCAGGGGCCTACAATGAGCAGTTCTTC.

The chain links TRBV27 to TRBJ1-1; 9 bases match TRBD1. The ends lost 5 bases at V and 0 bases at J; junction bases unmatched: 4. The CDR3 is 15 residues long. The germline V gene encodes CDR1 MNHEY and CDR2 SMNVEV (reference sequence). CDR3 region: CASSPGTGMNTEAFF. CDR3 in DNA: TGTGCCAGCAGTCCAGGGACAGGGATGAACACTGAAGCTTTCTTT.

The chain recombines TRBV6-4 with TRBJ2-5; perhaps TRBD1 as D (6 bases). With 5 bases removed from V and 2 bases from J, the gap between germline ends came to 21 bases. Per the germline V gene, CDR1 is MRHNA and CDR2 is SNTAGT. There are 17 residues in the CDR3. Here the CDR3 reads CASSYERFRGLQETQYF. The CDR3 nucleotides are TGTGCCAGCAGTTACGAACGGTTCAGGGGCCTACAAGAGACCCAGTACTTC.

This clone occurred once. J is TRBJ2-7 and V is TRBV5-6, with D perhaps being TRBD1 or TRBD2 (5 bases each). Germline CDR1 SGHDT, CDR2 YYEEEE. Between the trimmed V and J ends, which lost 0 bases and 6 bases, there was a span of 13 bases. This CDR3 comprises 14 residues. This chain's CDR3 is CASSLEGGGFEQYF. Here the CDR3 DNA reads TGTGCCAGCAGCTTGGAGGGTGGGGGATTCGAGCAGTACTTC. The full variable domain, rest sourced from reference TRBV5-6 and TRBJ2-7, is DAGVTQSPTHLIKTRGQQVTLRCSPKSGHDTVSWYQQALGQGPQFIFQYYEEEERQRGNFPDRFSGHQFPNYSSELNVNALLLGDSALYLCASSLEGGGFEQYFGPGTRLTVT.

The chain combines TRBV5-4 with TRBJ2-7, with TRBD2 as a possible D gene (7 bases). Trimming removed 4 bases from V and 6 bases from J, with 17 bases in between. This CDR3 contains 14 residues. Germline lookup yields CDR1 SGHNT and CDR2 YYREEE (reference sequence). For the CDR3, the DNA is TGTGCCAGCAGCCCCGGGACTACAGGGCTCGAGCAGTACTTC. Translating it yields CASSPGTTGLEQYF.

This chain links TRBV7-6 with TRBJ2-7; D is perhaps TRBD2 (6 bases). Trimming took off 0 bases at V and 3 bases at J, with 9 bases between the two ends. Per the germline V gene, CDR1 is SGHVS and CDR2 is FNYEAQ. CDR3 length: 14 residues. The CDR3 region is CASSLAGEVYEQYF. CDR3 coding DNA: TGTGCCAGCAGCTTAGCAGGGGAGGTCTACGAGCAGTACTTC.

The chain joins TRBV5-5 to TRBJ2-5, with a possible D match to TRBD2 (5 bases). V dropped 0 bases and J dropped 5 bases, with 11 bases sitting between them. Germline V gene data show CDR1 as SGHKS and CDR2 as YYEKEE (reference sequence). The CDR3 contains 14 residues. The CDR3 is CASSLDYGKETQYF. CDR3 bases: TGTGCCAGCAGCTTGGACTACGGGAAGGAGACCCAGTACTTC.

This clone was counted a single time. The rearrangement uses TRBV6-5 and TRBJ2-7; 7 bases align to TRBD1. The V and J ends lost 2 bases and 12 bases, in that order; junction bases with no gene match: 10. Germline V gene lookup returns CDR1 MNHEY and CDR2 SVGAGI. This CDR3 has 13 amino acids. The CDR3 region is CASSYDREEYLYF. CDR3 in DNA: TGTGCCAGCAGTTACGACAGGGAAGAGTATCTGTACTTC.

The chain combines TRBV25-1 with TRBJ1-4, with D perhaps TRBD1 (6 bases). The CDR3 totals 15 residues. Germline CDR1 reads MGHDK; CDR2 reads SYGVNS. The V end was cut by 2 bases, the J end by 9 bases, with 16 bases between. CDR3 protein: CASSEHRVPGKKLFF. In nucleotides, the CDR3 is TGTGCCAGCAGTGAACACAGGGTTCCGGGCAAAAAACTGTTTTTT.

This clone was counted once. The sample holds other DNA sequences that translate to the same CDR3. This rearrangement joins TRBV2 to TRBJ1-1; D not certain. Trimming removed 7 bases from V and 1 base from J, with 7 bases in between. The CDR3 covers 12 residues. Germline V lookup: CDR1 SNHLY, CDR2 FYNNEI. The CDR3 loop is CASTDGNTEAFF. The CDR3, as DNA: TGTGCCAGCACGGACGGGAACACTGAAGCTTTCTTT. Using reference TRBV2 and TRBJ1-1 for the parts outside the CDR3, the full variable domain is EPEVTQTPSHQVTQMGQEVILRCVPISNHLYFYWYRQILGQKVEFLVSFYNNEISEKSEIFDDQFSVERPDGSNFTLKIRSTKLEDSAMYFCASTDGNTEAFFGQGTRLTVV.

Turning to this clone: The sample contains more than one DNA sequence encoding this CDR3. This sequence joins TRBV7-2 and TRBJ2-7, with 13 positions matching TRBD2. CDR1 is SGHTA and CDR2 is FQGNSA in the germline V gene. The CDR3 is 16 residues long. Germline trimming cut 1 base from V and 3 bases from J; bases unmatched to any gene: 3. The CDR3 loop is CASSLGLAGGFYEQYF. The CDR3 nucleotides read TGTGCCAGCAGCTTAGGACTAGCGGGAGGCTTCTACGAGCAGTACTTC.